This T cell receptor (beta chain) was found in a study of blood T cell repertoires in COVID-19. Study-wide background: There were acute and convalescent COVID-19 samples, and they came from the United States, Italy and Spain.

Sequencing used immunoSEQ multiplex PCR; TCRdb keeps in-frame clones, though not all of them. The sample includes fewer than 75,000 clones, 70% to 90% of them seen just once. This clone occurred a few times. The CDR3 loop spans 16 amino acids. Per germline, CDR1 KGHSH and CDR2 LQKENI. V dropped 4 bases and J dropped 2; count of bases not matched to a gene: 9. The chain links TRBV18 to TRBJ2-7; 9 nucleotides agree with TRBD1. The TCR comes from a man in his 70s with acute or convalescent COVID-19. Sequenced input: peripheral blood. For the CDR3, the DNA is TGTGCCAGCTCACTTACGGGACAGGGACCTACCTACGAGCAGTACTTC. Its protein is CASSLTGQGPTYEQYF. The variable domain in full, completed from reference TRBV18 and TRBJ2-7, reads NAGVMQNPRHLVRRRGQEARLRCSPMKGHSHVYWYRQLPEEGLKFMVYLQKENIIDESGMPKERFSAEFPKEGPSILRIQQVVRGDSAAYFCASSLTGQGPTYEQYFGPGTRLTVT.